The 23 T cell receptor beta chains reported below all come from one sample, sequenced in a study of blood T cell repertoires in COVID-19. Profiling relied on immunoSEQ multiplex PCR, and the TCRdb table lists in-frame clones only, not all of them. The sample holds under 85,000 clones, roughly 82% seen once. Sequenced sample: peripheral blood. The receptors derive from a man in his fifties with acute or convalescent COVID-19.

This sequence joins TRBV6-5 and TRBJ1-2; TRBD1 agrees at 7 bases. Germline CDR1 is MNHEY and CDR2 is SVGAGI. J gave up 8 bases and V 6 bases, and 15 bases lay outside the gene matches. This CDR3 has 15 residues. The CDR3 sequence: CASRLPGGGFRGYTF. The CDR3 coding sequence is TGTGCCAGCAGACTACCCGGAGGGGGCTTTCGGGGCTACACCTTC.

This clone was seen once. The CDR3, as DNA: TGCGCCAGCAGCTTGGGGGCGGGGAACACTGAAGCTTTCTTT. Translated: CASSLGAGNTEAFF. The V gene is TRBV5-1, the J gene TRBJ1-1; D is undetermined. There are 14 residues in the CDR3. Germline V gives CDR1 SGHRS, CDR2 YFSETQ. Between the trimmed V and J ends, which lost 0 bases and 1 base, there was a span of 7 bases.

This chain uses TRBV6-2 or TRBV6-3 with TRBJ2-7, with D unclear. Germline V gives CDR1 MNHEY, CDR2 SVGEGT. V lost 0 bases and J 4 bases, leaving 7 bases between the germline ends. This CDR3 has 13 amino acids. DNA of the CDR3: TGTGCCAGCAGTTACTCGAGCATATACGAGCAGTACTTC. Translating it yields CASSYSSIYEQYF.

This clone was recorded a few times. The J gene is TRBJ1-5, the V gene TRBV2, with 7 nucleotides matching TRBD1. The CDR3 has 17 amino acids. The germline V gene encodes CDR1 SNHLY and CDR2 FYNNEI. J was trimmed by 1 base and V by 5 bases; bases with no gene match: 11. The CDR3 loop is CASSTNRGGSSNQPQHF. The CDR3 nucleotides are TGTGCCAGCAGTACTAACAGGGGAGGTAGCAGCAATCAGCCCCAGCATTTT. Full variable domain (remainder filled in from reference TRBV2 and TRBJ1-5): EPEVTQTPSHQVTQMGQEVILRCVPISNHLYFYWYRQILGQKVEFLVSFYNNEISEKSEIFDDQFSVERPDGSNFTLKIRSTKLEDSAMYFCASSTNRGGSSNQPQHFGDGTRLSIL.

This sequence joins TRBV4-1 and TRBJ2-1; 10 nucleotides align to TRBD2. The J segment lost 6 bases and the V segment lost 1 base, leaving 3 bases of the junction unmatched. The germline CDR1 and CDR2 sequences are MGHRA and YSYEKL. The CDR3 length is 15 residues. The CDR3 DNA reads TGCGCCAGCAGCCAAGCACTAGCGGGGATCAATGAGCAGTTCTTC. Its translation is CASSQALAGINEQFF.

The chain has TRBV9 and TRBJ2-1; 9 bases match TRBD1. This CDR3 has 15 amino acids. The trim removed 0 bases at V and 7 bases at J, leaving 5 bases unmatched. CDR1 SGDLS and CDR2 YYNGEE come from the germline V gene. The CDR3 DNA is TGTGCCAGCAGCGTAGAGGGGACAGGGTCAAATGAGCAGTTCTTC. This codes for CASSVEGTGSNEQFF.

The chain couples TRBV18 to TRBJ2-7; TRBD1 matches 11 bases. This CDR3 has 16 amino acids. Germline V gene data show CDR1 as KGHSH and CDR2 as LQKENI. With V trimmed by 3 bases and J by 3 bases, 7 bases remained unmatched. The CDR3 is CASSPLGQGAFYEQYF. The CDR3 DNA is TGTGCCAGCTCACCTCTCGGACAGGGGGCTTTCTACGAGCAGTACTTC. Looking up the rest from reference TRBV18 and TRBJ2-7 gives the full variable domain: NAGVMQNPRHLVRRRGQEARLRCSPMKGHSHVYWYRQLPEEGLKFMVYLQKENIIDESGMPKERFSAEFPKEGPSILRIQQVVRGDSAAYFCASSPLGQGAFYEQYFGPGTRLTVT.

V gene TRBV6-2 or TRBV6-3 combines with J gene TRBJ2-1; 9 nucleotides line up with TRBD2. The CDR3 extends over 17 amino acids. Germline-derived CDR1 and CDR2 are MNHEY and SVGEGT. V gave up 6 bases and J gave up 10 bases; unmatched junction bases: 19. The CDR3 protein is CASSSKSERGDRREQFF. DNA for the CDR3: TGTGCCAGCAGCAGCAAGTCCGAGCGGGGGGACCGGAGGGAGCAGTTCTTC.

V is TRBV11-2 and J is TRBJ2-5, with TRBD2 matching over 9 bases. Germline CDR1 SGHAT, CDR2 FQNNGV. The CDR3 is 15 residues long. V was pared by 3 bases and J by 6 bases, with 8 bases of the junction left unmatched. CDR3 coding DNA: TGTGCCAGCAGCTTGGGATTAGCGGGGGTGAAGACCCAGTACTTC. Encoded protein: CASSLGLAGVKTQYF.

V and J are TRBV15 and TRBJ1-5; D is unclear. Trimming removed 0 bases at V and 6 bases at J, with 6 bases between. CDR3 length equals 13 residues. The germline V gene encodes CDR1 LNHNV and CDR2 YYDKDF (reference sequence). CDR3 sequence: CATSRERIQPQHF. In nucleotides, the CDR3 is TGTGCCACCAGCAGAGAGAGGATTCAGCCCCAGCATTTT.

The J gene is TRBJ1-1, the V gene TRBV5-6, with a weak D call TRBD1 (5 bases). V gave up 1 base and J gave up 3 bases, with 7 bases separating them. The CDR3 sequence is 13 residues long. Germline V gives CDR1 SGHDT, CDR2 YYEEEE. CDR3 bases: TGTGCCAGCAGCTTGCGACAGTACACTGAAGCTTTCTTT. As protein: CASSLRQYTEAFF.

This CDR3 reads CASSYGLAGNYEQYF. Here the CDR3 DNA reads TGTGCCAGCAGTTATGGGCTAGCGGGAAACTACGAGCAGTACTTC. The chain has TRBV6-2 or TRBV6-3 and TRBJ2-7; 9 bases align to TRBD2. In germline, CDR1 is MNHEY, CDR2 SVGEGT. V shed 3 bases, J shed 3 bases, and the junction held 6 bases outside the gene matches. This CDR3 is 15 amino acids long.

This clone is medium-sized (0.01 to 0.1%) within its sample. This chain joins TRBV28 and TRBJ1-5; D is possibly TRBD1 (5 bases). Trimming removed 2 bases from V and 6 bases from J, with 11 bases in between. The CDR3 contains 14 residues. Germline V CDR1 and CDR2: MDHEN, SYDVKM. The CDR3 here is CASSLVRVGQPQHF. For the CDR3, the DNA is TGTGCCAGCAGTTTAGTCAGGGTAGGTCAGCCCCAGCATTTT.

This rearrangement joins TRBV25-1 to TRBJ1-1; unclear D gene. With 4 bases removed from V and 3 bases from J, the gap between germline ends came to 12 bases. This CDR3 contains 14 residues. Per germline, CDR1 MGHDK and CDR2 SYGVNS. In nucleotides, the CDR3 is TGTGCCAGCAGTGGGCAGACGAGCGACACTGAAGCTTTCTTT. It is translated as CASSGQTSDTEAFF.

This rearrangement joins TRBV11-2 to TRBJ2-2; no definite D call. This CDR3 comprises 16 residues. Per germline, CDR1 SGHAT and CDR2 FQNNGV. The germline V and J ends were trimmed by 5 bases and 0 bases, with 13 bases remaining between them. In DNA form, the CDR3 reads TGTGCCAGCAGCCTCCTGGTGCCAGCGAACACCGGGGAGCTGTTTTTT. Translating gives CASSLLVPANTGELFF.

V is TRBV19 and J is TRBJ2-6, with TRBD1 identical over 8 bases. The CDR3 spans 15 residues. V shed 9 bases and J 0 bases; nucleotides not matched to a gene: 4. From germline, CDR1 is LNHDA and CDR2 SQIVND (reference sequence). CDR3 in amino acids: CASRDRISGANVLTF. CDR3 sequence (DNA): TGTGCCAGCCGGGACAGGATCTCTGGGGCCAACGTCCTGACTTTC.

This clone occurred once. The chain couples TRBV5-4 to TRBJ1-2; 8 bases are a match to TRBD1. This CDR3 has 14 amino acids. The germline gives CDR1 SGHNT, CDR2 YYREEE (reference sequence). V was pared by 4 bases and J by 2 bases, with 4 bases of the junction left unmatched. Here the CDR3 DNA reads TGTGCCAGCAGCCCGTGGACAGGGAACTATGGCTACACCTTC. Protein: CASSPWTGNYGYTF.

The V call is TRBV27, the J call TRBJ2-5, with D tentatively TRBD1 (5 bases). This CDR3 spans 15 amino acids. Looked up from germline, CDR1 is MNHEY and CDR2 is SMNVEV (reference sequence). CDR3 protein: CASGPWQWDQETQYF. The CDR3 nucleotides are TGTGCATCAGGGCCGTGGCAGTGGGACCAAGAGACCCAGTACTTC.

This chain links TRBV29-1 with TRBJ1-1, with D uncertain. Trimming left V 2 bases short and J 5 bases short, with 12 bases between. This CDR3 region has 13 residues. Germline V lookup: CDR1 SQVTM, CDR2 ANQGSEA. The CDR3, as DNA: TGCAGCGTTGAACTGCGGTCTAGAACTGAAGCTTTCTTT. Translating gives CSVELRSRTEAFF.

The rearrangement uses TRBV5-1 and TRBJ1-3; TRBD1 matches at 7 bases. V was pared by 2 bases and J by 0 bases, with 5 bases of the junction left unmatched. The CDR3 sequence is 16 residues long. Germline CDR1 and CDR2: SGHRS and YFSETQ. The DNA for the CDR3 is TGCGCCAGCAGCTTAGAAGGACAGGTCTCTGGAAACACCATATATTTT. Translating it yields CASSLEGQVSGNTIYF.

In this sample, this clone turned up once. This chain uses TRBV4-1 with TRBJ1-1, with D possibly being TRBD1 (5 bases). CDR1 and CDR2 from the germline V gene are MGHRA and YSYEKL. V lost 3 bases and J lost 1, with 15 bases in between. The CDR3 consists of 16 residues. The CDR3 protein is CASSHVTGNKNTEAFF. The CDR3 DNA reads TGCGCCAGCAGCCACGTAACAGGTAACAAGAACACTGAAGCTTTCTTT.

The chain is built from TRBV6-5 and TRBJ2-3; possibly TRBD1 for D (5 bases). The CDR3 extends over 15 amino acids. Looked up from germline, CDR1 is MNHEY and CDR2 is SVGAGI. Between the trimmed V and J ends, which lost 0 bases and 2 bases, there was a span of 9 bases. CDR3 amino acids: CASSYSGQYTDTQYF. The DNA of the CDR3 is TGTGCCAGCAGTTACTCCGGACAATACACAGATACGCAGTATTTT.

This chain links TRBV9 with TRBJ2-1, with 8 bases aligning to TRBD1. The germline gives CDR1 SGDLS, CDR2 YYNGEE. The CDR3 runs 16 residues. V dropped 3 bases and J dropped 2; count of bases not matched to a gene: 7. CDR3 in amino acids: CASSGRTGSTYNEQFF. The CDR3 DNA reads as TGTGCCAGCAGCGGCCGGACAGGGTCGACCTACAATGAGCAGTTCTTC.